Following are 2 T cell receptor beta chains from one sample sequenced in a study of cytomegalovirus exposure and HLA in healthy donors. 13 Jbeta primers and 60 Vbeta primers were used for the PCR. The repertoire was sequenced with immunoSEQ multiplex PCR; TCRdb's copy has only in-frame clones and lacks some. The sample yields around 130,000 clones, about 85% seen once. The sequenced sample was PBMCs. All receptors come from a boy under 18 in good health and CMV-seronegative.

The chain has TRBV29-1 and TRBJ1-1; D possibly corresponds to TRBD1 (5 bases). In germline, CDR1 is SQVTM, CDR2 ANQGSEA. V shed 7 bases and J shed 7 bases, with 16 bases lying between them. This CDR3 spans 12 amino acids. CDR3: CSGGGTAGEAFF. DNA of the CDR3: TGCAGCGGGGGAGGGACGGCGGGTGAAGCTTTCTTT.

This chain connects TRBV27 to TRBJ2-2; D may be TRBD1 (6 bases). V lost 4 bases, J lost 0 bases, and 9 bases lay in between. This CDR3 is 15 amino acids long. Germline V gene sequence: CDR1 MNHEY, CDR2 SMNVEV (reference sequence). The DNA of the CDR3 is TGTGCCAGCAGTTCCAGGGGATCGAACACCGGGGAGCTGTTTTTT. Encoded protein: CASSSRGSNTGELFF.